This T cell receptor (beta chain) was profiled in a study of cytomegalovirus exposure and HLA in healthy donors. Study outcomes and limitations: Associated with cytomegalovirus, according to the listing, were 170 or so TCR beta chains. First-cohort TCR clusters were later found to tend to co-occur in the 90 to 150 validation repertoires. TCR sequences were mostly rare, though some public TCRs occurred in many donors.

V gave up 2 bases and J gave up 5 bases, with 9 bases separating them. The CDR3 is 13 amino acids. Germline V gene lookup returns CDR1 KGHSH and CDR2 LQKENI. A word on this clone: What it binds is unknown.

Profiling relied on immunoSEQ multiplex PCR, and the TCRdb table lists in-frame clones only, not all of them. The table shows more than 45,000 clones, with roughly 87% occurring only once. Material for sequencing was PBMCs. The TCR sequence derives from a young woman in good health and CMV-seronegative. The chain employs TRBV18 and TRBJ2-5; D is perhaps TRBD1 (6 bases). CDR3 amino acids: CASSPRQGETQYF. In nucleotides, the CDR3 is TGTGCCAGCTCACCAAGGCAGGGGGAGACCCAGTACTTC.